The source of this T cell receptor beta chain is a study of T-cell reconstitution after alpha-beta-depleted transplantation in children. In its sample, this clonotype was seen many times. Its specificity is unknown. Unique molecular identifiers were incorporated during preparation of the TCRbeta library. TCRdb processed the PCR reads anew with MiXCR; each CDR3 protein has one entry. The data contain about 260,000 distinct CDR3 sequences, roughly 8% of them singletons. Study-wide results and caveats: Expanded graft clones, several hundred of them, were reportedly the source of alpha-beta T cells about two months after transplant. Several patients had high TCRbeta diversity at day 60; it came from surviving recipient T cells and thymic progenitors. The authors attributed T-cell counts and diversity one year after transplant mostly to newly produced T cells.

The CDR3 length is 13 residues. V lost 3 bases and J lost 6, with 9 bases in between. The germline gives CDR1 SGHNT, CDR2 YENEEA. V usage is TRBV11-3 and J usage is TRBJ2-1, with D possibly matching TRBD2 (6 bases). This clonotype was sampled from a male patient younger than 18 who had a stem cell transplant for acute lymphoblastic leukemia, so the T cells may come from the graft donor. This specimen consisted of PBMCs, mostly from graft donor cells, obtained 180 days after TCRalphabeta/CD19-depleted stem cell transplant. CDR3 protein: CASSFGSGNEQFF. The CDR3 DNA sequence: TGTGCCAGCAGCTTTGGTAGCGGCAATGAGCAGTTCTTC.